The clone carrying this T cell receptor beta chain was found once. This sample is part of a study of blood T cell repertoires in COVID-19. Study-level information: Specimens from acute and convalescent COVID-19 originated in the United States, Italy and Spain.

Sequenced by immunoSEQ multiplex PCR; TCRdb stores in-frame clones only, minus some. The sample lists approximately 150,000 clones; approximately 90% were seen once. The V gene's germline CDR1 is LGHNA and CDR2 YNFKEQ. This CDR3 region has 16 residues. Trimming took 3 bases from V and 2 from J, leaving 13 bases between them. This sequence was found in a woman aged 45 to 65 with active or convalescent COVID-19. This chain joins TRBV4-2 and TRBJ1-4, with a possible D match to TRBD1 (5 bases). The sample comprised peripheral blood. CDR3 sequence reads: CASSQEGGATNEKLFF. CDR3 in DNA: TGTGCCAGCAGCCAGGAGGGCGGGGCGACTAATGAAAAACTGTTTTTT.